A single sample is the source of the 28 T cell receptor beta chains below, sequenced in a study of CD8 T cells in ankylosing spondylitis. TCRdb analysed the 5' RACE reads with MiXCR anew, one entry per CDR3 protein. This sample has roughly 250,000 distinct CDR3 sequences, with 7.5% to 9% found just once. Sequences were obtained from blood, either unsorted or a sorted T cell fraction (not recorded which). The source of these receptors is a male donor with ankylosing spondylitis or in good health (not recorded which).

This clonotype was recorded at least ten times. The J gene is TRBJ1-1, the V gene TRBV12-3 or TRBV12-4, with D possibly being TRBD1 (5 bases). The CDR3 covers 14 residues. Trimming took 6 bases from V and 0 from J, leaving 11 bases between them. The CDR3, as DNA: TGTGCCAGCAGGGCGGGGGTTATGAACACTGAAGCTTTCTTT. It specifies CASRAGVMNTEAFF.

This clonotype has a count of ten or more. V and J are TRBV3-1 and TRBJ2-1; 11 bases are shared with TRBD2. V gave up 4 bases and J gave up 10 bases; unmatched junction bases: 9. Looked up from germline, CDR1 is LGHDT and CDR2 is YNNKEL (reference sequence). CDR3 length equals 15 residues. CDR3 protein: CASSRGTSGYREQFF. CDR3 coding DNA: TGTGCCAGCAGCCGGGGGACTAGCGGCTACAGGGAGCAGTTCTTC.

This clonotype was observed many times. The chain has TRBV5-1 and TRBJ2-7; 9 bases agree with TRBD1. The germline V gene encodes CDR1 SGHRS and CDR2 YFSETQ. CDR3 length: 14 amino acids. V trimming: 6 bases; J trimming: 4 bases; junction bases outside the gene matches: 8. CDR3: CASNSGTGSYEQYF. The CDR3 bases are TGCGCCAGCAACTCCGGGACAGGGTCTTACGAGCAGTACTTC.

The sample holds many counts of this clonotype. Written as DNA, the CDR3 is TGCGCCAGCAGCCAAGAAGGGACTAGCGGGACCGTTTGGAATGAGCAGTTCTTC. This encodes CASSQEGTSGTVWNEQFF. This sequence joins TRBV4-3 and TRBJ2-1; 13 bases agree with TRBD2. CDR1 and CDR2 from the germline V gene are LGHNA and YSLEER. V was clipped by 0 bases and J by 7 bases; unmatched bases: 9. The CDR3 sequence is 18 residues long.

This clonotype came up many times. The chain employs TRBV20-1 and TRBJ1-1; perhaps TRBD1 as D (5 bases). V was cut by 0 bases and J by 1 base, with 9 bases left in between. This CDR3 has 14 amino acids. From germline, CDR1 is DFQATT and CDR2 SNEGSKA (reference sequence). CDR3 DNA: TGCAGTGCTAGAGATGTCGGGGGGAACACTGAAGCTTTCTTT. This sequence encodes CSARDVGGNTEAFF.

At least ten counts were recorded for this clonotype. The chain combines TRBV7-8 with TRBJ2-1, with TRBD2 as a possible D gene (6 bases). Germline CDR1 SGHVS, CDR2 FQNEAQ. This CDR3 has 17 amino acids. The V gene lost 3 bases and the J gene lost 10 bases, with 25 bases spanning the gap. The CDR3 DNA reads as TGTGCCAGCAGCTTGAGCGGCGGGGACGGTTTTTCAGTAGAGCAGTTCTTC. It is translated as CASSLSGGDGFSVEQFF.

In its sample, this clonotype was seen many times. The gene calls are TRBV15 and TRBJ2-3; 8 bases align to TRBD2. The V segment lost 3 bases and the J segment 3 bases; nucleotides outside the gene matches: 8. The CDR3 extends over 16 amino acids. CDR1 is LNHNV, CDR2 YYDKDF, per germline (reference sequence). In DNA form, the CDR3 reads TGTGCCACCAGCAGTCCCCTCGCGGGGGGAACAGATACGCAGTATTTT. Its translation: CATSSPLAGGTDTQYF.

This clonotype has only a few counts. The genes are TRBV7-9 and TRBJ1-5; 8 bases match TRBD1. Trimming at V came to 3 bases and at J to 4 bases, leaving 11 bases not matched to a gene. Looked up from germline, CDR1 is SEHNR and CDR2 is FQNEAQ (reference sequence). This CDR3 spans 17 amino acids. Here the CDR3 reads CASSLGAGGDGNQPQHF. CDR3 sequence (DNA): TGTGCCAGCAGCTTGGGGGCAGGGGGCGATGGAAATCAGCCCCAGCATTTT.

This clonotype has a count of ten or more. The chain uses TRBV20-1 and TRBJ2-2; no clear D. The V end lost 3 bases, the J end lost 7 bases, and 9 bases lay between the germline ends. Germline lookup yields CDR1 DFQATT and CDR2 SNEGSKA (reference sequence). The CDR3 is 12 residues long. The CDR3 nucleotides read TGCAGTGCTAGTGGGCGGTACGGGGAGCTGTTTTTT. Its protein product is CSASGRYGELFF.

In its sample, this clonotype was seen many times. The V call is TRBV5-1, the J call TRBJ1-2; D is uncertain. V gave up 1 base and J gave up 2 bases, with 9 bases separating them. This CDR3 contains 14 residues. The germline V gene encodes CDR1 SGHRS and CDR2 YFSETQ. Here the CDR3 DNA reads TGCGCCAGCAGCTTGCAATTCGGGAACTATGGCTACACCTTC. Protein: CASSLQFGNYGYTF.

V is TRBV24-1 and J is TRBJ2-7, with 9 nucleotides matching TRBD1. The length of the CDR3 is 13 residues. The V gene end was trimmed by 11 bases and the J gene end by 6 bases; junction bases not matched to a gene: 10. Germline V gene data show CDR1 as KGHDR and CDR2 as SFDVKD. The CDR3 bases are TGTGCCAGATCCGGGACAGGGTTCCGCGAGCAGTACTTC. This codes for CARSGTGFREQYF.

This clonotype was counted at least ten times. This chain connects TRBV5-1 to TRBJ2-3; unclear D gene. The CDR3 loop spans 15 amino acids. The V end was cut by 0 bases, the J end by 2 bases, with 10 bases between. The germline V gene has CDR1 SGHRS and CDR2 YFSETQ. This CDR3 is CASSLVAEPTDTQYF. For the CDR3, the DNA is TGCGCCAGCAGCTTGGTGGCAGAACCCACAGATACGCAGTATTTT.

In this sample, this clonotype turned up many times. The chain employs TRBV20-1 and TRBJ2-1; a possible D gene is TRBD2 (5 bases). The CDR3 contains 12 residues. Germline assignment: CDR1 DFQATT and CDR2 SNEGSKA (reference sequence). The ends were cut back, 5 bases at V and 6 bases at J, with 11 bases in the middle. The CDR3 DNA sequence: TGCAGTGCTTTCGGGGTTCTCAATGAGCAGTTCTTC. Protein sequence: CSAFGVLNEQFF.

At least ten counts were recorded for this clonotype. The CDR3 DNA follows: TGTGCCAGCAGCCCGGGGAGTGTTGGGTCAGCCATTCAGTACTTC. Protein sequence: CASSPGSVGSAIQYF. This sequence joins TRBV6-2 or TRBV6-3 and TRBJ2-4, with D possibly being TRBD2 (5 bases). CDR1 MNHEY and CDR2 SVGEGT come from the germline V gene. The CDR3 has 15 amino acids. V was clipped by 6 bases and J by 9 bases, with 21 bases between them.

Many counts were recorded for this clonotype. V usage is TRBV5-1 and J usage is TRBJ2-7; D possibly corresponds to TRBD2 (6 bases). Looked up from germline, CDR1 is SGHRS and CDR2 is YFSETQ. This CDR3 comprises 12 residues. V shed 3 bases and J shed 3 bases, with 7 bases lying between them. The DNA for the CDR3 is TGCGCCAGCAGCTGGGACTTCTACGAGCAGTACTTC. Translated: CASSWDFYEQYF.

This clonotype was seen ten or more times. The CDR3 coding sequence is TGTGCCAGCAGTCCCGGGACGCGGGAATATGAGCAGTTCTTC. Translating it yields CASSPGTREYEQFF. The J gene is TRBJ2-1, the V gene TRBV2, with D possibly matching TRBD2 (6 bases). The CDR3 is 14 residues long. CDR1 is SNHLY, CDR2 FYNNEI, per germline. V dropped 5 bases and J dropped 8 bases, with 16 bases sitting between them. Filled out from reference TRBV2 and TRBJ2-1, the complete variable domain reads EPEVTQTPSHQVTQMGQEVILRCVPISNHLYFYWYRQILGQKVEFLVSFYNNEISEKSEIFDDQFSVERPDGSNFTLKIRSTKLEDSAMYFCASSPGTREYEQFFGPGTRLTVL.

The chain is built from TRBV30 and TRBJ1-2; 10 bases are a match to TRBD1. Trimming cost V 5 bases and J 4 bases; bases outside gene matches: 7. The CDR3 consists of 14 residues. Germline V lookup: CDR1 GTSNPN, CDR2 SVGIG (reference sequence). CDR3 residues: CAWDRGHRSYGYTF. CDR3 coding DNA: TGTGCCTGGGACAGGGGGCATCGGAGCTATGGCTACACCTTC.

The V gene is TRBV7-2, the J gene TRBJ1-3, with TRBD1 identical over 9 bases. Losses at the gene ends were 10 bases for V and 1 base for J; bases not matched to a gene: 8. This CDR3 has 15 residues. In germline, CDR1 is SGHTA, CDR2 FQGNSA. The CDR3 DNA is TGTGCCACAAGGGGACAGGGTTCATCTGGAAACACCATATATTTT. Its translation is CATRGQGSSGNTIYF.

Notes on this clonotype: This sequence may be a read error, since a much larger clone differs from it by one base. The chain has TRBV4-1 and TRBJ1-1, with 9 bases matching TRBD1. CDR3 length: 15 amino acids. Germline values: CDR1 MGHRA, CDR2 YSYEKL. As DNA, the CDR3 is TGCGCCAGCAGCCAAGGGGACAGGGTGAACACTGAAGCTTACTTT. It is translated as CASSQGDRVNTEAYF.

This clonotype was counted ten times or more. The chain is built from TRBV4-3 and TRBJ2-7; 7 bases agree with TRBD1. Looked up from germline, CDR1 is LGHNA and CDR2 is YSLEER. The CDR3 has 15 amino acids. Losses at the gene ends were 1 base for V and 5 bases for J; bases not matched to a gene: 8. DNA of the CDR3: TGCGCCAGCAGCCAAGGGTACAGGGGATGGGACGAGCAGTACTTC. Encoded protein: CASSQGYRGWDEQYF.

There are many counts of this clonotype. V is TRBV6-4 and J is TRBJ2-1; no reliable D call. V gave up 0 bases and J gave up 3 bases, with 15 bases separating them. CDR1 and CDR2 from the germline V gene are MRHNA and SNTAGT. The CDR3 has 17 amino acids. The CDR3 is CASSDSYRATLYNEQFF. The CDR3 DNA follows: TGTGCCAGCAGTGACTCCTACCGGGCCACTCTCTACAATGAGCAGTTCTTC.

A note on this clonotype: It may be a read error: a sequence one base away is much more abundant. The V gene is TRBV6-1, the J gene TRBJ2-1, with D possibly matching TRBD2 (5 bases). CDR1 and CDR2 from the germline V gene are MNHNS and SASEGT. The CDR3 contains 14 residues. V was cut by 8 bases and J by 2 bases, with 13 bases left in between. CDR3 bases: TGTGCCAGCGGAGGTCGCCGCCCCTACAATGAGCAGTTCTTC. Translation: CASGGRRPYNEQFF.

Many counts were recorded for this clonotype. This rearrangement joins TRBV7-3 to TRBJ2-1; 9 positions match TRBD2. Germline V gene lookup returns CDR1 SGHTA and CDR2 FQGTGA. With 3 bases clipped from V and 6 bases from J, the junction kept 9 bases outside the gene matches. This CDR3 spans 16 amino acids. The CDR3 spells CASSFWREGFVNEQFF. The CDR3 region has the DNA TGTGCCAGCAGCTTCTGGCGGGAGGGGTTTGTCAATGAGCAGTTCTTC.

Many counts were recorded for this clonotype. V and J are TRBV19 and TRBJ2-1, with D perhaps TRBD1 (6 bases). With 7 bases removed from V and 8 bases from J, the gap between germline ends came to 18 bases. The CDR3 extends over 14 amino acids. CDR1 is LNHDA and CDR2 is SQIVND in the germline V gene (reference sequence). CDR3 sequence reads: CASNHWSSGDEQFF. CDR3 DNA: TGTGCCAGTAACCATTGGAGTTCAGGGGATGAGCAGTTCTTC.

The chain combines TRBV5-6 with TRBJ2-7, with 11 bases fitting TRBD1. V lost 2 bases and J lost 7; bases outside the gene matches: 5. The CDR3 has 14 amino acids. The V gene's germline CDR1 is SGHDT and CDR2 YYEEEE. The CDR3 here is CASSFGQGAGEQYF. The CDR3 bases are TGTGCCAGCAGCTTCGGACAGGGGGCGGGTGAGCAGTACTTC.

For this clonotype: This sequence may be a read error, since a much larger clone differs from it by one base. The V and J genes are TRBV9 and TRBJ1-2, with 7 bases that match TRBD1. The CDR3 is made up of 16 amino acids. The V gene's germline CDR1 is SGDLS and CDR2 YYNGEE. The CDR3 loop is CASSAERTGPGYGHTF. DNA of the CDR3: TGTGCCAGCAGCGCCGAAAGGACAGGCCCCGGCTATGGCCACACCTTC.

This clonotype was detected many times. V and J are TRBV20-1 and TRBJ2-7, with no clear D. CDR1 and CDR2 from the germline V gene are DFQATT and SNEGSKA (reference sequence). This CDR3 spans 13 amino acids. Deletions cut 3 bases from V and 4 bases from J, with 13 bases between. The CDR3 loop reads CSASAGQPYEQYF. The CDR3 DNA follows: TGCAGTGCTAGTGCCGGGCAACCATACGAGCAGTACTTC.

The rearrangement joins TRBV12-3 or TRBV12-4 to TRBJ1-2; a possible D gene is TRBD1 (6 bases). V was pared by 6 bases and J by 5 bases, with 19 bases between. The CDR3 extends over 15 amino acids. The CDR3, as DNA: TGTGCCAGCAGCCCGGGGGCGACAGGCCGGTATGGCTACACCTTC. It specifies CASSPGATGRYGYTF.